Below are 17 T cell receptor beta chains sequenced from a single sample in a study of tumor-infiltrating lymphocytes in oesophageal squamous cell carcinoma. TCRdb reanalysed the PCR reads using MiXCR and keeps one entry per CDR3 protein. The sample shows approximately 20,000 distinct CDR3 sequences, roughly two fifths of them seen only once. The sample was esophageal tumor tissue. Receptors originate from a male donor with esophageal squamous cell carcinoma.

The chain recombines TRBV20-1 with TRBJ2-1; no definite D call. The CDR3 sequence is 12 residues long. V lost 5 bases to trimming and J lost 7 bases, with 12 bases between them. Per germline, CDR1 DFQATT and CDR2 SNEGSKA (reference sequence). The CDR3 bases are TGCAGTGCTGAAAGGTTAAAGAATGAGCAGTTCTTC. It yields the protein CSAERLKNEQFF.

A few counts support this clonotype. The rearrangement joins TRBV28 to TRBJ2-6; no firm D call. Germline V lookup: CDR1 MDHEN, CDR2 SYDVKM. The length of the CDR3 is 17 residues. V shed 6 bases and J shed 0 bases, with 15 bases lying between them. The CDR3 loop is CASSLNFLHSGANVLTF. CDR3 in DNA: TGTGCCAGCAGCCTAAACTTTCTGCACTCTGGGGCCAACGTCCTGACTTTC.

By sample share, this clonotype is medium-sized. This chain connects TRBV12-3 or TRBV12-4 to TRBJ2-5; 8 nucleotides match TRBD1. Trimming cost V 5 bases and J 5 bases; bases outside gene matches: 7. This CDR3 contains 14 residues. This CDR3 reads CASSLRGQRETQYF. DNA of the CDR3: TGTGCCAGCAGTCTCAGGGGGCAGAGGGAGACCCAGTACTTC.

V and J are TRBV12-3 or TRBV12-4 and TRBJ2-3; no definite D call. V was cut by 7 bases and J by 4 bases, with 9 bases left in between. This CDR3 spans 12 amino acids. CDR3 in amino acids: CASTVTADTQYF. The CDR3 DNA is TGTGCCAGCACCGTGACGGCAGATACGCAGTATTTT.

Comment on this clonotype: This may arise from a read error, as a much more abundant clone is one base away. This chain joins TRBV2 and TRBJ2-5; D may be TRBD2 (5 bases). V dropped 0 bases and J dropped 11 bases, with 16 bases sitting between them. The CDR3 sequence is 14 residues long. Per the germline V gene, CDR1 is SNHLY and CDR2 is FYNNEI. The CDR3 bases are TGTGCCAGCAGTGAAGCGGGAGCACGCAATGAGCAGTACTTC. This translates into CASSEAGARNEQYF.

The CDR3 bases are TGTGCCAGCAGCTTTCAGTCGTACAATGAGCAGTTCTTC. This gives the protein CASSFQSYNEQFF. The V and J genes are TRBV7-6 and TRBJ2-1; D call uncertain. Trimming took off 3 bases at V and 4 bases at J, with 7 bases between the two ends. The germline gives CDR1 SGHVS, CDR2 FNYEAQ. The CDR3 consists of 13 residues.

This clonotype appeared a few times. In DNA form, the CDR3 reads TGTGCCAGCAGACCCGGGGGGGGGTCCTACGAGCAGTACTTC. This translates into CASRPGGGSYEQYF. The chain combines TRBV7-2 with TRBJ2-7, with 8 bases matching TRBD2. Per the germline V gene, CDR1 is SGHTA and CDR2 is FQGNSA. The CDR3 has 14 residues. J gave up 1 base and V 6 bases, and 5 bases lay outside the gene matches.

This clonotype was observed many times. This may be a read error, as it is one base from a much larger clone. As DNA, the CDR3 is TGTGCCAGCAGCTTAGAGTCGGCTTCCTACAATGAGCAGTACTTC. It codes for CASSLESASYNEQYF. J is TRBJ2-5 and V is TRBV7-8; D is ambiguous. The ends were cut back, 1 base at V and 11 bases at J, with 20 bases in the middle. The CDR3 sequence is 15 residues long. Germline assignment: CDR1 SGHVS and CDR2 FQNEAQ.

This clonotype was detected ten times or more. CDR3 coding DNA: TGTGCCAGCTTGGCCAGCGGGTTTAATGAGCAGTTCTTC. Translating it yields CASLASGFNEQFF. The V and J genes are TRBV28 and TRBJ2-1; a possible D gene is TRBD2 (6 bases). The CDR3 runs to 13 residues. Germline CDR1 MDHEN, CDR2 SYDVKM. Trimming cost V 8 bases and J 7 bases, with 15 bases left between them.

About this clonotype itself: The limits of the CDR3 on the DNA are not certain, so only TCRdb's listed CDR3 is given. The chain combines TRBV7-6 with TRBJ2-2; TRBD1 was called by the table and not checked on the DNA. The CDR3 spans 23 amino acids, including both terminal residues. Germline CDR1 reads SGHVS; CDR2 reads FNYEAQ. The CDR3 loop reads CASSATGGEQYFGPGTNTGELFF.

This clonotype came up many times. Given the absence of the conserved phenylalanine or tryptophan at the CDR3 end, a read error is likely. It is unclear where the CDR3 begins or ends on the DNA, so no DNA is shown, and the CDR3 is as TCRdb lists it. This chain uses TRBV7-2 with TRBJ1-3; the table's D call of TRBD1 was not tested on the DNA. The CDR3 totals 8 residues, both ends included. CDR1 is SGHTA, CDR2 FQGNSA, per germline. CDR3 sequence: CASSHPLA.

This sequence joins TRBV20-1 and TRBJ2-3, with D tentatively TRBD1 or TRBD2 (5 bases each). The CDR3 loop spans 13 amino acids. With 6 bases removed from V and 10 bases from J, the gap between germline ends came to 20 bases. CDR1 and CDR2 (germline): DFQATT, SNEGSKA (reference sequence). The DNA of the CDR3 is TGCAGTGCCTATATCCACGGGGCACAAGCGCAGTATTTT. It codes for CSAYIHGAQAQYF.

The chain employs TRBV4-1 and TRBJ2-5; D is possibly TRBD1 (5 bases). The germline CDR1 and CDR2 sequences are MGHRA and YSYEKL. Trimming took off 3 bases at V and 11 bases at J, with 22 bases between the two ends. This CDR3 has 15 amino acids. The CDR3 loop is CASSHGDSDNNEQYF. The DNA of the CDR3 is TGCGCCAGCAGCCACGGTGACAGCGATAACAATGAGCAGTACTTC.

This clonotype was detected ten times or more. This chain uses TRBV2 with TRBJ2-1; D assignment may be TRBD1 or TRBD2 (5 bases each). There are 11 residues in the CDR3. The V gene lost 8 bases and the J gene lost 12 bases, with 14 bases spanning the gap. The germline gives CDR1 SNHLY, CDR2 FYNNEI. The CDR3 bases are TGTGCCAGCTCCCGGGGCCAGGGGCAGTTCTTC. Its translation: CASSRGQGQFF.

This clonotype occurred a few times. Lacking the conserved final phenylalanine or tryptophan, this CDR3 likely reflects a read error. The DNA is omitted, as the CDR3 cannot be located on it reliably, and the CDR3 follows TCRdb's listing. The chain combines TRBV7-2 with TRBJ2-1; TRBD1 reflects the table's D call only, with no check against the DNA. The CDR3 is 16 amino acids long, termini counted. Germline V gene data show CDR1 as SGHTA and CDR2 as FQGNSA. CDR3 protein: CASSLGQGAGGYTFGS.

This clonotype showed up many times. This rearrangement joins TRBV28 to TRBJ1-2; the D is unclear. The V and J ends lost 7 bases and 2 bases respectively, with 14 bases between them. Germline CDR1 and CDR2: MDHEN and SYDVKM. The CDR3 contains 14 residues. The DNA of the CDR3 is TGTGCCAGCACTCCGCAAGACAAAAACTATGGCTACACCTTC. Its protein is CASTPQDKNYGYTF.

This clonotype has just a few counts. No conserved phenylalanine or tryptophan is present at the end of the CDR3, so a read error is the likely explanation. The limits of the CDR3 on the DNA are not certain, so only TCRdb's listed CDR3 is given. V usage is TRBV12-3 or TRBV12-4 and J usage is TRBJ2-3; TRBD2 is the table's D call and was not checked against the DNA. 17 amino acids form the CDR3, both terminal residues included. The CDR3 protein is CASSLGRGGQETQYFGP.